This T cell receptor (beta chain) was identified during a study of shared clonotypes between healthy human individuals. TCRdb keeps only in-frame clones here, not all; method: immunoSEQ multiplex PCR. The sample contains approximately 2.5 million clones, over 85% of which appear only once. The TCR sequence derives from a man between 18 and 35 years old in good health. The sequenced sample was naive CD4+ T cells sorted from blood. Subset here: CD45RA+ positively selected.

The CDR3 sequence is CASSPYRDGGISYTF. DNA of the CDR3: TGTGCCAGCTCACCATATAGGGACGGGGGGATCAGCTACACCTTC. V gene TRBV18 combines with J gene TRBJ1-2; D may be TRBD1 (5 bases). Trimming removed 2 bases from V and 9 bases from J, with 19 bases in between. The CDR3 is 15 residues long. From germline, CDR1 is KGHSH and CDR2 LQKENI.